These T cell receptor beta chains were read from a single sample in a study of T cell repertoires in aging, cancer and after chemotherapy. TCRdb re-derived calls from the multiplex PCR reads in MiXCR, one entry per CDR3 protein. The data show 2,500 to 3,500 distinct CDR3 sequences, less than 25% seen once. Sequencing input: blood. The receptors originated from a human donor with a solid tumor. Each CDR3 is given with its conserved first and last residue. The order of the fields is D gene, clone size, V gene, J gene, CDR3 protein, CDR3 DNA. D genes are given only for firm matches. The size field is filled for only some rows; it gives once, few, many or a size class.

d_gene: TRBD1; abundance: few; v_gene: TRBV5-1; j_gene: TRBJ1-2; CDR3aa: CASAPGQGRYGYTF; CDR3nt: TGCGCCAGCGCACCGGGACAGGGGAGGTATGGCTACACCTTC
d_gene: .; abundance: medium-sized; v_gene: TRBV19; j_gene: TRBJ2-7; CDR3aa: CASTPLGGDEQYF; CDR3nt: TGTGCCAGTACTCCTCTGGGGGGCGACGAGCAGTACTTC
d_gene: .; abundance: .; v_gene: TRBV19; j_gene: TRBJ1-1; CDR3aa: CASSIIPGRAFF; CDR3nt: TGTGCCAGTAGTATTATACCCGGTCGAGCTTTCTTT
d_gene: .; abundance: medium-sized; v_gene: TRBV5-5; j_gene: TRBJ1-4; CDR3aa: CASSLEALTYEKLFF; CDR3nt: TGTGCCAGCAGCTTGGAAGCCTTAACCTATGAAAAACTGTTTTTT
d_gene: .; abundance: .; v_gene: TRBV5-4; j_gene: TRBJ1-2; CDR3aa: CASSPDSPYGYTF; CDR3nt: TGTGCCAGCAGCCCCGACAGTCCCTATGGCTACACCTTC
d_gene: TRBD2; abundance: few; v_gene: TRBV5-1; j_gene: TRBJ2-3; CDR3aa: CASRTVAGAGDTQYF; CDR3nt: TGCGCCAGCAGGACCGTAGCGGGGGCAGGGGATACGCAGTATTTT
d_gene: .; abundance: .; v_gene: TRBV10-3; j_gene: TRBJ2-7; CDR3aa: CAISAGRGYDEQYF; CDR3nt: TGTGCCATCAGTGCGGGACGGGGGTACGACGAGCAGTACTTC
d_gene: TRBD1; abundance: .; v_gene: TRBV7-9; j_gene: TRBJ2-4; CDR3aa: CASSLFRDRDWDIQYF; CDR3nt: TGTGCCAGCAGCTTGTTTCGGGACAGGGATTGGGACATTCAGTACTTC
d_gene: TRBD2; abundance: few; v_gene: TRBV6-5; j_gene: TRBJ2-7; CDR3aa: CASRTGGDLLEQYF; CDR3nt: TGTGCCAGCAGAACGGGGGGGGACCTTCTCGAGCAGTACTTC
d_gene: .; abundance: medium-sized; v_gene: TRBV12-3/TRBV12-4; j_gene: TRBJ1-2; CDR3aa: CASSLSYGYTF; CDR3nt: TGTGCCAGCAGTTTGAGCTATGGCTACACCTTC
d_gene: .; abundance: .; v_gene: TRBV12-3/TRBV12-4; j_gene: TRBJ2-2; CDR3aa: CASSPPKNTGELFF; CDR3nt: TGTGCCAGCAGTCCCCCGAAGAACACCGGGGAGCTGTTTTTT
d_gene: .; abundance: .; v_gene: TRBV10-3; j_gene: TRBJ2-7; CDR3aa: CAISDPASRGYEQYF; CDR3nt: TGTGCCATCAGTGATCCTGCGTCTCGGGGCTACGAGCAGTACTTC
d_gene: TRBD1; abundance: medium-sized; v_gene: TRBV19; j_gene: TRBJ2-5; CDR3aa: CASSRQGANSETQYF; CDR3nt: TGTGCCAGTAGTAGACAGGGGGCAAATTCAGAGACCCAGTACTTC
d_gene: TRBD1; abundance: medium-sized; v_gene: TRBV27; j_gene: TRBJ1-6; CDR3aa: CASSSPPRDRDSPLHF; CDR3nt: TGTGCCAGCAGTTCTCCGCCTAGGGACAGGGATTCACCCCTCCACTTT
d_gene: .; abundance: .; v_gene: TRBV20-1; j_gene: TRBJ1-2; CDR3aa: CSAIYYGYTF; CDR3nt: TGCAGTGCTATATACTATGGCTACACCTTC
d_gene: .; abundance: .; v_gene: TRBV10-3; j_gene: TRBJ2-1; CDR3aa: CAIRYSDIYNEQFF; CDR3nt: TGTGCCATCAGGTATTCGGACATATACAATGAGCAGTTCTTC
d_gene: .; abundance: .; v_gene: TRBV28; j_gene: TRBJ2-5; CDR3aa: CASSFRGRGLQETQYF; CDR3nt: TGTGCCAGCAGTTTTCGGGGCAGGGGACTCCAAGAGACCCAGTACTTC
d_gene: TRBD1; abundance: .; v_gene: TRBV10-3; j_gene: TRBJ1-5; CDR3aa: CAISEWGQAGNQPQHF; CDR3nt: TGTGCCATCAGTGAGTGGGGACAGGCGGGCAATCAGCCCCAGCATTTT
d_gene: .; abundance: medium-sized; v_gene: TRBV10-3; j_gene: TRBJ1-2; CDR3aa: CAIETEHYGYTF; CDR3nt: TGTGCCATCGAGACAGAACACTATGGCTACACCTTC
d_gene: .; abundance: medium-sized; v_gene: TRBV19; j_gene: TRBJ2-2; CDR3aa: CASSSSSRGTGELFF; CDR3nt: TGTGCCAGTAGTTCCTCTTCTCGGGGGACCGGGGAGCTGTTTTTT